This T cell receptor beta chain was documented in a study of T cells in Graves' hyperthyroidism and ophthalmopathy. Amplification of TCR beta CDR3 regions was performed using RNA transcripts as template. The HTBI primer set was used in a first-round RT-PCR of the TCR CDR3. TCRdb independently ran MiXCR on the multiplex PCR reads; one entry per CDR3 protein. The table lists about 620,000 distinct CDR3 sequences, under 20% of them singletons. CDR1 and CDR2 (germline): DFQATT, SNEGSKA (reference sequence). The CDR3 totals 14 residues. Comment on this clonotype: A much larger clone sits a single nucleotide away, making a read error possible.

Thyroid ultrasound, orbital computed tomography, clinical symptoms, and serum thyroxine and TRAb underpinned diagnoses. The chain has TRBV20-1 and TRBJ2-7; D remains ambiguous. The sample taken for sequencing was blood. This sequence was found in a young woman with Graves' hyperthyroidism. The CDR3 DNA sequence: TGCAGTGCTAGGTTGTGGGTAAATAACTACGAGCGGTACTTC. It codes for CSARLWVNNYERYF.